Sequencing of this T cell receptor beta chain was carried out in a study of blood T cell repertoires in COVID-19. Measured with immunoSEQ multiplex PCR; TCRdb has only the in-frame clones, and not every one. This table holds about 82,000 clones, approximately 82% found once. The TCR originated in a woman aged 55-75 years with acute or convalescent COVID-19. The sequenced sample consisted of peripheral blood.

As DNA, the CDR3 is TGTGCCAGCAGCCCACAGTACGGCGGGGGAGGCGGGGAGCAGTTCTTC. Protein: CASSPQYGGGGGEQFF. The rearrangement links TRBV7-3 to TRBJ2-1; 7 bases match TRBD2. V shed 5 bases, J shed 10 bases, and the junction held 17 bases outside the gene matches. The CDR3 covers 16 residues. Germline V gives CDR1 SGHTA, CDR2 FQGTGA.